A selection of T cell receptor beta chains follows, all from one sample in a study of OX40 agonist ivuxolimab in advanced cancers. Clones were read by immunoSEQ multiplex PCR, and TCRdb kept only the in-frame ones, dropping some. The data hold roughly 80,000 clones, with about 93% observed a single time. Sequenced here: CD4+ or CD8+ T cells sorted from blood, sampled in a trial of the OX40 agonist ivuxolimab. These receptors all stem from an adult with an advanced solid tumor such as melanoma, head and neck, liver or kidney cancer. CDR3s include the opening cysteine and the closing phenylalanine or tryptophan. D genes are given only for firm matches. Size tells how often a clone was seen (once, few, many) or the class of an expanded clone, and some rows leave it out.

-,TRBJ2-3,-,TRBV4-3,CASSQVSGPDTQYF,TGCGCCAGCAGCCAAGTAAGCGGGCCAGATACGCAGTATTTT
-,TRBJ2-5,TRBD2,TRBV11-2,CASHGLAGETQYF,TGTGCCAGTCACGGACTAGCGGGGGAGACCCAGTACTTC
-,TRBJ2-1,TRBD1,TRBV9,CASSLQGVDEYNEQFF,TGTGCCAGCAGCCTACAGGGGGTAGATGAGTACAATGAGCAGTTCTTC
-,TRBJ2-3,TRBD1,TRBV5-1,CASSPGTVSTDTQYF,TGCGCCAGCAGCCCGGGGACAGTTAGCACAGATACGCAGTATTTT
-,TRBJ2-5,-,TRBV30,CAWRTEAQETQYF,TGTGCCTGGAGGACAGAGGCCCAAGAGACCCAGTACTTC
-,TRBJ2-7,-,TRBV28,CASSFMTAGPLEQYF,TGTGCCAGCAGTTTTATGACAGCAGGCCCTCTCGAGCAGTACTTC
-,TRBJ2-2,-,TRBV19,CASSIGSRGGLSNTGELFF,TGTGCCAGTAGTATAGGCTCTCGCGGCGGGCTATCGAACACCGGGGAGCTGTTTTTT
-,TRBJ1-2,-,TRBV7-8,CASSLSGTRYGYTF,TGTGCCAGCAGCTTATCCGGGACACGCTATGGCTACACCTTC
few,TRBJ2-2,-,TRBV4-3,CASSQAVGNGGELFF,TGCGCCAGCAGCCAAGCTGTAGGGAATGGGGGGGAGCTGTTTTTT
-,TRBJ1-2,-,TRBV6-5,CASSALRPADYGYTF,TGTGCCAGCAGCGCCTTGAGGCCGGCTGACTATGGCTACACCTTC
-,TRBJ2-2,-,TRBV7-2,CASSFTPTGELFF,TGTGCCAGCAGCTTTACACCCACCGGGGAGCTGTTTTTT
-,TRBJ1-6,TRBD1,TRBV7-8,CASSSTGEGSPLHF,TGTGCCAGCAGCTCGACAGGGGAAGGATCACCCCTCCACTTT
-,TRBJ2-7,-,TRBV30,CASIGAGTYEQYF,TGTGCCTCAATAGGGGCAGGAACCTACGAGCAGTACTTC
-,TRBJ1-1,-,TRBV2,CASTLGGPNTEAFF,TGTGCCAGCACCCTAGGGGGGCCGAACACTGAAGCTTTCTTT
-,TRBJ1-5,-,TRBV19,CASRTGEGSNQPQHF,TGTGCCAGTAGGACAGGCGAAGGCAGCAATCAGCCCCAGCATTTT
once,TRBJ2-3,-,TRBV25-1,CASSEYPRVDTQYF,TGTGCCAGCAGTGAATATCCTAGGGTGGATACGCAGTATTTT
-,TRBJ1-5,-,TRBV10-3,CAISDGHSNQPQHF,TGTGCCATCAGTGACGGCCATAGCAATCAGCCCCAGCATTTT
-,TRBJ2-7,-,TRBV5-8,CASSLGAGTEQYF,TGTGCCAGCAGCTTGGGAGCAGGGACCGAGCAGTACTTC
-,TRBJ2-1,-,TRBV27,CASSLKQPTLLKQFF,TGTGCCAGCAGTTTAAAACAACCGACCCTCCTAAAGCAGTTCTTC
-,TRBJ1-4,TRBD1,TRBV28,CASSLGGTGNEKLFF,TGTGCCAGCAGTTTAGGGGGGACAGGAAATGAAAAACTGTTTTTT